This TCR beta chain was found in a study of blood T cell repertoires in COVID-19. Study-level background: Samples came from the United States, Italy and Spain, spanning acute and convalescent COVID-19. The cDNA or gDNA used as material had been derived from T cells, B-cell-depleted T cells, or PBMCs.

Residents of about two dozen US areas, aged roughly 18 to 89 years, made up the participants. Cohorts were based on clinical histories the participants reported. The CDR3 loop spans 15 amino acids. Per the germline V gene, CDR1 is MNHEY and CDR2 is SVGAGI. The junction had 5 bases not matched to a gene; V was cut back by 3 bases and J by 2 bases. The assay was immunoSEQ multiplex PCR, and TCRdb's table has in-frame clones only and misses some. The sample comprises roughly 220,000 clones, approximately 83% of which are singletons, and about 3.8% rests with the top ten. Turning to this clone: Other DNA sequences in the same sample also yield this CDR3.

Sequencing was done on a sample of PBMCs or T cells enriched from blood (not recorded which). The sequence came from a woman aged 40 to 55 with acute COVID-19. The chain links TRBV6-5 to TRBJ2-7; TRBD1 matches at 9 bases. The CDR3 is CASSYAGQGAYEQYF. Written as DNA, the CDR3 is TGTGCCAGCAGTTATGCGGGACAGGGAGCCTACGAGCAGTACTTC.